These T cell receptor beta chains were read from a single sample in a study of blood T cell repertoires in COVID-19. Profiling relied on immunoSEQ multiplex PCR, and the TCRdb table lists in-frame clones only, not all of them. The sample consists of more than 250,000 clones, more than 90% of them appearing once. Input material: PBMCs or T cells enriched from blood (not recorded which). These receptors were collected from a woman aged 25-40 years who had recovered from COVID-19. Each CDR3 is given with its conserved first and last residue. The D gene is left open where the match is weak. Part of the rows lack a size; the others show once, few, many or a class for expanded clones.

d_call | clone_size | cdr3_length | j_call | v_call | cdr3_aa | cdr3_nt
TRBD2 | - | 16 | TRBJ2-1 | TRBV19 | CASSIDRTSGYNEQFF | TGTGCCAGTAGTATAGACAGGACTAGCGGCTACAATGAGCAGTTCTTC
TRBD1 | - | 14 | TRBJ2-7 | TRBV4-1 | CASSPGQGAYEQYF | TGCGCCAGCAGCCCGGGACAGGGGGCCTACGAGCAGTACTTC
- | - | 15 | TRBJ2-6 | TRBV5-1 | CASSLVASGANVLTF | TGCGCCAGCAGCTTGGTGGCCTCTGGGGCCAACGTCCTGACTTTC
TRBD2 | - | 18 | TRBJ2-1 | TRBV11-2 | CASSLDPSLAGVGNEQFF | TGTGCCAGCAGCTTAGATCCCTCGCTAGCGGGAGTAGGCAATGAGCAGTTCTTC
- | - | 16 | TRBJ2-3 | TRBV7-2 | CASSLYQAGWADTQYF | TGTGCCAGCAGCTTATACCAAGCGGGTTGGGCAGATACGCAGTATTTT
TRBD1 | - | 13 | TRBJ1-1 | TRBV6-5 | CASSPDRGFEAFF | TGTGCCAGCAGCCCCGACAGGGGCTTTGAAGCTTTCTTT
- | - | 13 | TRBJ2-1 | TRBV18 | CASSFTGAAEQFF | TGTGCCAGCTCCTTTACCGGAGCGGCTGAGCAGTTCTTC
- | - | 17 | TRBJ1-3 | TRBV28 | CASSLRTVTSSGNTIYF | TGTGCCAGCAGTCTACGGACTGTGACATCCTCTGGAAACACCATATATTTT
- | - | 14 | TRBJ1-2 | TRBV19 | CASSAARSNYGYTF | TGTGCCAGTTCTGCGGCCAGATCTAACTATGGCTACACCTTC
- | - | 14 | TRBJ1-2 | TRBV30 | CAWSAGGWRGRYTF | TGTGCCTGGAGTGCCGGGGGTTGGAGGGGAAGGTACACCTTC
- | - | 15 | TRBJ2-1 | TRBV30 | CAWSVSGQMGNEQFF | TGTGCCTGGAGTGTATCCGGACAAATGGGAAATGAGCAGTTCTTC
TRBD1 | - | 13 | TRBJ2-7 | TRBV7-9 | CASGYRGSYEQYF | TGTGCCAGCGGTTACAGGGGTTCTTACGAGCAGTACTTC
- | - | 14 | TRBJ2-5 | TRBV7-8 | CASSLYSDRETQYF | TGTGCCAGCAGCCTCTATTCGGACAGAGAGACCCAGTACTTC
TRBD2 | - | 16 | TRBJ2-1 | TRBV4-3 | CASSQDGTGGYNEQFF | TGCGCCAGCAGCCAAGATGGGACGGGAGGGTACAATGAGCAGTTCTTC
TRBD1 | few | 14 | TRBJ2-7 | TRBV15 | CATSGDRGSYEQYF | TGTGCCACCAGCGGTGACAGGGGCTCCTACGAGCAGTACTTC
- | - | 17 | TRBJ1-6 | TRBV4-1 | CASSPRTVSSYNSPLHF | TGCGCCAGCAGCCCTAGGACAGTCAGCTCCTATAATTCACCCCTCCACTTT
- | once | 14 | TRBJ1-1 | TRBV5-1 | CASSLGQTNTEAFF | TGCGCCAGCAGCTTGGGACAGACGAACACTGAAGCTTTCTTT
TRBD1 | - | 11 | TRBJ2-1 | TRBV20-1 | CSAMNRGEQFF | TGCAGTGCTATGAACAGGGGTGAGCAGTTCTTC
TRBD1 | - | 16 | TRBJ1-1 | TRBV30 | CAWRGKPGQGNTEAFF | TGTGCCTGGAGGGGAAAGCCGGGACAGGGGAACACTGAAGCTTTCTTT
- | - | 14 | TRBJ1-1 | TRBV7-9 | CASSLEAVNTEAFF | TGTGCCAGCAGCCTGGAGGCGGTGAACACTGAAGCTTTCTTT
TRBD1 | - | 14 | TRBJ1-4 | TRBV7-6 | CASSQGTANEKLFF | TGTGCCAGCAGCCAAGGGACAGCTAATGAAAAACTGTTTTTT
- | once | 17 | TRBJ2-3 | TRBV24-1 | CATSDLLSRQFEDTQYF | TGTGCCACCAGTGATTTACTATCCCGACAGTTCGAAGATACGCAGTATTTT
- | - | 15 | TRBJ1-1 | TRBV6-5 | CASSLTGQMNTEAFF | TGTGCCAGCAGCCTTACCGGACAGATGAACACTGAAGCTTTCTTT
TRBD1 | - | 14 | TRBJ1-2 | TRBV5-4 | CASSYIRDRDGYTF | TGTGCCAGCAGCTACATACGGGACAGGGACGGCTACACCTTC
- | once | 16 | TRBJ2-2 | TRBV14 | CASSQVGRVNTGELFF | TGTGCCAGCAGCCAAGTTGGCAGGGTGAACACCGGGGAGCTGTTTTTT
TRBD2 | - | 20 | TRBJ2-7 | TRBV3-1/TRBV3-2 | CASSQGMTSAGREDYYEQYF | TGTGCCAGCAGCCAAGGTATGACATCGGCGGGGCGGGAGGATTATTACGAGCAGTACTTC
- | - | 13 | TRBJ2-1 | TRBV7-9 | CASSSGGWYEQFF | TGTGCCAGCAGCTCGGGCGGGTGGTATGAGCAGTTCTTC
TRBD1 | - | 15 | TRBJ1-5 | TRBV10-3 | CAISGTGKLGQPQHF | TGTGCCATCAGTGGGACAGGGAAGTTGGGTCAGCCCCAGCATTTT
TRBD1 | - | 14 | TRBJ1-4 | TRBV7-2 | CASSLVQGQEKLFF | TGTGCCAGCAGCTTAGTTCAGGGACAGGAAAAACTGTTTTTT
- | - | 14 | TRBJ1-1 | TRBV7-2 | CASSPRVWNTEAFF | TGTGCCAGCAGCCCCAGGGTGTGGAACACTGAAGCTTTCTTT
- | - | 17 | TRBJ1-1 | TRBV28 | CASKGGDTGQARTEAFF | TGTGCCAGCAAGGGGGGGGACACCGGTCAAGCGCGCACTGAAGCTTTCTTT
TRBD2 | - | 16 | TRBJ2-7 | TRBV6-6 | CASRPAPGLATYEQYF | TGTGCCAGCAGACCCGCCCCGGGACTAGCGACGTACGAGCAGTACTTC
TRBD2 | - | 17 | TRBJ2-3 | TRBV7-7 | CASSSNLAGGFVDTQYF | TGTGCTAGCAGCTCAAATCTAGCGGGAGGTTTCGTAGATACGCAGTATTTT
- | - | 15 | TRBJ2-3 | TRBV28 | CASSPAGGRRDTQYF | TGTGCCAGCAGTCCCGCTGGAGGGAGGAGAGATACGCAGTATTTT
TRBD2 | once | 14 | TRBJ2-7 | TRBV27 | CASSLRGGDYEQYF | TGTGCCAGCAGTCTACGGGGGGGGGACTACGAGCAGTACTTC
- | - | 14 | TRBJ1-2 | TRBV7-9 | CASSLVGQGDGYTF | TGTGCCAGCAGCTTAGTGGGTCAGGGCGATGGCTACACCTTC
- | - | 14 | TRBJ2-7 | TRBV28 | CASSPGTFSYEQYF | TGTGCCAGCAGCCCGGGGACATTCTCCTACGAGCAGTACTTC
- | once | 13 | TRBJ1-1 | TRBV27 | CASSPIPGQEAFF | TGTGCCAGCAGTCCTATTCCCGGACAGGAAGCTTTCTTT
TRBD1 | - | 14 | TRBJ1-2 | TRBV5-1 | CASSPGGGAYGYTF | TGCGCCAGCAGCCCCGGAGGGGGCGCATATGGCTACACCTTC
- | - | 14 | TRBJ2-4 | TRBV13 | CASSRGYPKNIQYF | TGTGCCAGCTCTCGCGGCTACCCTAAAAACATTCAGTACTTC
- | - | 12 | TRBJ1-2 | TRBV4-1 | CASSAEGYGYTF | TGCGCCAGCAGCGCAGAGGGCTATGGCTACACCTTC
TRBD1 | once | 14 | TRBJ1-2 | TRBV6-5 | CASSYGRGFYGYTF | TGTGCCAGCAGTTACGGCAGGGGGTTCTATGGCTACACCTTC
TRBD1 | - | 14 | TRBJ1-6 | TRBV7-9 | CASSLSDRASPLHF | TGTGCCAGCAGCTTATCTGACAGGGCTTCACCCCTCCACTTT
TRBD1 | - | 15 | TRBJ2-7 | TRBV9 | CASSVTGTGGIEQYF | TGTGCCAGCAGCGTAACCGGGACAGGGGGCATCGAGCAGTACTTC